A selection of T cell receptor beta chains follows, all from one sample in a study of T cells expressing NK-cell markers. TCRdb reworked the 5' RACE reads into one entry per CDR3 protein, no DNA. The listing contains some 600,000 distinct CDR3 sequences. The sequencing input was blood T cells: a sorted CD56 or NKG2C T cell subset, CD4+ or CD8+ T cells, or bulk PBMC T cells (not recorded which). The receptors shown here come from a man aged 18 to 35 in good health. The CDR3 runs from the conserved cysteine through the conserved F or W.

v_call,j_call,cdr3_aa
TRBV24-1,TRBJ2-1,CATSDPLAGTRENEQFF
TRBV20-1,TRBJ2-2,CSAKPNRDTGELFF
TRBV6-2/TRBV6-3,TRBJ2-7,CASTYRRSYEQYF
TRBV10-3,TRBJ2-2,CAISEPPSGGNTGELFF
TRBV7-2,TRBJ2-7,CASKSGDPYEQYF
TRBV5-1,TRBJ2-7,CASSPVAGEHSYEQYF
TRBV12-3/TRBV12-4,TRBJ2-1,CASSLIAGGEQFF
TRBV15,TRBJ2-2,CATVARPNTGELFF
TRBV6-5,TRBJ2-1,CASSYRRGSDEQFF
TRBV10-3,TRBJ2-4,CAISEGIAKNIQYF
TRBV24-1,TRBJ2-1,CATSETTSGSFEQFF
TRBV12-3/TRBV12-4,TRBJ2-2,CASRRTAGDGTGELFF
TRBV2,TRBJ1-1,CASRGQAKSAFF
TRBV5-1,TRBJ2-1,CASSPGTGRYHNEQFF
TRBV3-1,TRBJ2-1,CASSQTGLSGEQFF
TRBV11-2,TRBJ1-5,CASSPLIDRRNQPQHF
TRBV5-1,TRBJ2-5,CASSLVPTGQETQYF
TRBV13,TRBJ2-1,CASSPIASVDREQFF
TRBV9,TRBJ2-5,CASSARGSGTPAETQYF
TRBV6-1,TRBJ2-1,CASSVTSYNEQFF
TRBV27,TRBJ1-1,CASSSTGLDTEAFF
TRBV15,TRBJ1-5,CATSARRVQNQPQHF
TRBV6-5,TRBJ2-1,CASSYSGPPNNEQFF
TRBV20-1,TRBJ2-7,CGGLAGGTMFYEQYF
TRBV19,TRBJ1-5,CASSTEYSNQPQHF
TRBV10-3,TRBJ2-2,CAISEPRVSGELFF
TRBV20-1,TRBJ1-2,CSASHTGGQGYTF
TRBV9,TRBJ2-3,CASSYSGRAGVETQYF
TRBV11-3,TRBJ2-5,CASSFDSGRKETQYF
TRBV12-3/TRBV12-4,TRBJ2-5,CASSFKAGGRTETQYF
TRBV10-2,TRBJ2-1,CASREGAQLAYNEQFF
TRBV12-3/TRBV12-4,TRBJ2-1,CASSSDRGSYNEQFF
TRBV12-3/TRBV12-4,TRBJ2-7,CASSLGDRGYEQYF
TRBV9,TRBJ2-1,CASSVSGPPNSGQFF
TRBV29-1,TRBJ2-1,CSVTNLGLEQFF
TRBV6-5,TRBJ2-7,CASSYSGTSYWEQYF
TRBV6-2/TRBV6-3,TRBJ1-5,CASSLARGTQGSSNQPQHF
TRBV9,TRBJ1-6,CASSPLGQGKGSPLHF
TRBV5-5,TRBJ2-1,CASSLFPGDSYNEQFF
TRBV6-2/TRBV6-3,TRBJ2-1,CASRKAGLAGSGEQFF
TRBV5-5,TRBJ2-2,CASSEEYRGTGELFF
TRBV7-6,TRBJ2-7,CASSLGAVAASYEQYF
TRBV5-1,TRBJ2-3,CASSAEDSFPSGTDTQYF
TRBV7-8,TRBJ2-3,CASSSLNAGGTDTQYF
TRBV5-1,TRBJ2-2,CASSRESDRGRTGELFF
TRBV18,TRBJ2-5,CASSRDTGIIEETQYF
TRBV12-3/TRBV12-4,TRBJ2-1,CASRFTGTSGREHSYNEQFF
TRBV4-2,TRBJ2-1,CASSQEGTGVPSEQFF
TRBV24-1,TRBJ2-5,CATSVQGETQYF
TRBV10-3,TRBJ1-3,CAIRPGVSGNTIYF
TRBV7-2,TRBJ1-5,CASRGQNNQPQHF
TRBV12-5,TRBJ1-1,CASGLFEGGTPAFF
TRBV29-1,TRBJ1-1,CSVARMTGNTEAFF
TRBV29-1,TRBJ2-7,CSVAGTVEMVGTYEQYF